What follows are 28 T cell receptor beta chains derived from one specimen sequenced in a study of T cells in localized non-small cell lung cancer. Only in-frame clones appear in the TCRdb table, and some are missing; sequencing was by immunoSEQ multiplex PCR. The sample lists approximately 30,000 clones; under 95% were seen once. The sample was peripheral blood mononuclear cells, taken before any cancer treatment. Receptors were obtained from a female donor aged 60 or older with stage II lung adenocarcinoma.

Here the CDR3 reads CASSPDRVAGELFF. CDR3 DNA: TGTGCCAGCAGCCCCGACAGGGTAGCCGGGGAGCTGTTTTTT. The V call is TRBV7-2, the J call TRBJ2-2, with 7 bases matching TRBD1. The V gene's germline CDR1 is SGHTA and CDR2 FQGNSA. With 5 bases clipped from V and 6 bases from J, the junction kept 6 bases outside the gene matches. The CDR3 length is 14 residues.

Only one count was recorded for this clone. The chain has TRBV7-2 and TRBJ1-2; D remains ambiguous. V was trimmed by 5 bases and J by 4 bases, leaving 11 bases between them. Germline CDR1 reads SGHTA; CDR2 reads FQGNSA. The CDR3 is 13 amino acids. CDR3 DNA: TGTGCCAGCAGCGTTGACTCTATCTATGGCTACACCTTC. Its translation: CASSVDSIYGYTF.

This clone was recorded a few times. The CDR3 coding sequence is TGTGCCAGCAGCTGGGCCGGGACTAGCGGGTGGGGCCCGGGTGAGCAGTTCTTC. It codes for CASSWAGTSGWGPGEQFF. This chain connects TRBV5-6 to TRBJ2-1; 12 bases fit TRBD2. The CDR3 runs 18 residues. V trimming: 3 bases; J trimming: 9 bases; junction bases outside the gene matches: 16. Germline assignment: CDR1 SGHDT and CDR2 YYEEEE. Variable domain in full (rest from reference TRBV5-6 and TRBJ2-1): DAGVTQSPTHLIKTRGQQVTLRCSPKSGHDTVSWYQQALGQGPQFIFQYYEEEERQRGNFPDRFSGHQFPNYSSELNVNALLLGDSALYLCASSWAGTSGWGPGEQFFGPGTRLTVL.

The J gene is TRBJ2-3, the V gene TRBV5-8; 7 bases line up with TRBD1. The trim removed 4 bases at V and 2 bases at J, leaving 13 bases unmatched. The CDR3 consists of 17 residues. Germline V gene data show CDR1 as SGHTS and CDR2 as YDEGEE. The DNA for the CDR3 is TGTGCCAGCAGCCTAGGGGACAGACCATCCGCCACAGATACGCAGTATTTT. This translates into CASSLGDRPSATDTQYF. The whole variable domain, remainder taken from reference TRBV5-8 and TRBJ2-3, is EAGVTQSPTHLIKTRGQQATLRCSPISGHTSVYWYQQALGLGLQFLLWYDEGEERNRGNFPPRFSGRQFPNYSSELNVNALELEDSALYLCASSLGDRPSATDTQYFGPGTRLTVL.

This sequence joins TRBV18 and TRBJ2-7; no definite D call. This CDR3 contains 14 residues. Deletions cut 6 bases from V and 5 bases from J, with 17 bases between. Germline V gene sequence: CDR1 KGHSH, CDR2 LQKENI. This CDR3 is CASSASSQSHEQYF. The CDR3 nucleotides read TGTGCCAGCTCCGCCTCTTCCCAATCCCACGAGCAGTACTTC. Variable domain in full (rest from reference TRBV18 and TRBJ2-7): NAGVMQNPRHLVRRRGQEARLRCSPMKGHSHVYWYRQLPEEGLKFMVYLQKENIIDESGMPKERFSAEFPKEGPSILRIQQVVRGDSAAYFCASSASSQSHEQYFGPGTRLTVT.

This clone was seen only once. CDR3 protein: CASSLDGLRPYNEQFF. The CDR3 DNA follows: TGTGCCAGCAGCTTAGACGGTTTAAGGCCCTACAATGAGCAGTTCTTC. The V gene is TRBV7-7, the J gene TRBJ2-1; D gene ambiguous. Trimming stripped 1 base from V and 2 bases from J, with 12 bases between. The CDR3 totals 16 residues. Germline CDR1 and CDR2: SSHAT and FNYEAQ (reference sequence).

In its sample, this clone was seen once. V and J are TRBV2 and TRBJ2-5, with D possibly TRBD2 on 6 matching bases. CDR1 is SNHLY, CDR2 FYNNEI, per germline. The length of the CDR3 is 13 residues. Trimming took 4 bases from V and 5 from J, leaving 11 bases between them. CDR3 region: CASSGGAGETQYF. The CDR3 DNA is TGTGCCAGCAGTGGCGGGGCCGGGGAGACCCAGTACTTC.

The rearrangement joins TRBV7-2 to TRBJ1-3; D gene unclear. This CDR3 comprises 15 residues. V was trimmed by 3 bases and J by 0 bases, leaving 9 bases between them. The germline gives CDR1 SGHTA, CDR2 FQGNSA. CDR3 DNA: TGTGCCAGCAGCTTCGTCCACCGCTCTGGAAACACCATATATTTT. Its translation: CASSFVHRSGNTIYF.

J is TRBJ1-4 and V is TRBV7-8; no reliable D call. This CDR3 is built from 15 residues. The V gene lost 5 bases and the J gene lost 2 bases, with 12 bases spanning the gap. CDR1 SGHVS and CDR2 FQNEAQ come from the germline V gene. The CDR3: CASSRLTVTNEKLFF. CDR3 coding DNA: TGTGCCAGCAGCCGGCTTACGGTGACTAATGAAAAACTGTTTTTT.

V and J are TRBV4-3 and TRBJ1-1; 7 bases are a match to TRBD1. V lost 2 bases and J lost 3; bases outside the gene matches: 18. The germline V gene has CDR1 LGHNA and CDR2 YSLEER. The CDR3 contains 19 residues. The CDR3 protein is CASSQNPDRVWEKDTEAFF. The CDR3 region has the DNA TGCGCCAGCAGCCAAAACCCCGACAGGGTGTGGGAGAAGGACACTGAAGCTTTCTTT.

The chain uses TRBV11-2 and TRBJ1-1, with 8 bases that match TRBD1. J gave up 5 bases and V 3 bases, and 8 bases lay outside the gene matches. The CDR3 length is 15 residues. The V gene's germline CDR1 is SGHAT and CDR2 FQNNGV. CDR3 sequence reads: CASSLGRTGGTEAFF. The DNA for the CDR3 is TGTGCCAGCAGCTTGGGACGTACAGGGGGGACTGAAGCTTTCTTT.

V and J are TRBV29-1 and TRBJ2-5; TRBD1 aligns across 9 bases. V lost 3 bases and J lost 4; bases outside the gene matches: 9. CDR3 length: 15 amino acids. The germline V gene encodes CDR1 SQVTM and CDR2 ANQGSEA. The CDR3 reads CSVEADRGRSETQYF. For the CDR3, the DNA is TGCAGCGTTGAGGCGGACAGGGGACGGTCAGAGACCCAGTACTTC.

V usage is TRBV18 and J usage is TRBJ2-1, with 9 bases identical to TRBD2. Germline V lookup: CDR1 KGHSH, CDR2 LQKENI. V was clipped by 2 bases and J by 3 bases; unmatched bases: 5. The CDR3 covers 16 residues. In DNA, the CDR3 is TGTGCCAGCTCACCAAGAAGCGGGAGGATCTACAATGAGCAGTTCTTC. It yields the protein CASSPRSGRIYNEQFF.

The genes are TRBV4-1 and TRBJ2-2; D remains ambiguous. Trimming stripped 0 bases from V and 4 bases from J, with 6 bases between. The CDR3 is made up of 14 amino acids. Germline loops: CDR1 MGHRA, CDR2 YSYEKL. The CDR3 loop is CASSQDRTTGELFF. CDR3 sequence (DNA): TGCGCCAGCAGCCAAGATCGCACCACCGGGGAGCTGTTTTTT.

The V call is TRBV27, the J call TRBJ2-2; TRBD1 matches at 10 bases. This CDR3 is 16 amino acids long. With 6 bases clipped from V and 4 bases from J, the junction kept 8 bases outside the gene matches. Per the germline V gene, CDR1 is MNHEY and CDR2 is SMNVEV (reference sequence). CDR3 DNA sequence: TGTGCCAGCAGGCAAGCCCGGGACAGGGGCACCGGGGAGCTGTTTTTT. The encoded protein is CASRQARDRGTGELFF.

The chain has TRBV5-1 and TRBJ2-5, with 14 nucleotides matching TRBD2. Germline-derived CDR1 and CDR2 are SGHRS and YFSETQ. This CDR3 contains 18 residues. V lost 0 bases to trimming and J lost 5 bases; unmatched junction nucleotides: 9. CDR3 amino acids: CASSLGTSGRRKGETQYF. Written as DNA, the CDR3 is TGCGCCAGCAGCTTGGGGACTAGCGGGAGGAGAAAGGGGGAGACCCAGTACTTC.

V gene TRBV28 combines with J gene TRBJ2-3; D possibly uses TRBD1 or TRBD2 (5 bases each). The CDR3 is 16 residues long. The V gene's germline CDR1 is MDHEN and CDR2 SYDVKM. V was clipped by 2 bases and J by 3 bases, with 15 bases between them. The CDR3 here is CASSLRDGAVTDTQYF. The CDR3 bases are TGTGCCAGCAGTTTAAGAGACGGGGCGGTGACAGATACGCAGTATTTT.

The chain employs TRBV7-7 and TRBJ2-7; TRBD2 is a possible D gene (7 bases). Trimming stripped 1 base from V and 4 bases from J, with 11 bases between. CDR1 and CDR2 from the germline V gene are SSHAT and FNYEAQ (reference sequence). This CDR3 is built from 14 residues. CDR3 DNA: TGTGCCAGCAGCTTAGGAGGGGGGGCTTACGAGCAGTACTTC. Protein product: CASSLGGGAYEQYF.

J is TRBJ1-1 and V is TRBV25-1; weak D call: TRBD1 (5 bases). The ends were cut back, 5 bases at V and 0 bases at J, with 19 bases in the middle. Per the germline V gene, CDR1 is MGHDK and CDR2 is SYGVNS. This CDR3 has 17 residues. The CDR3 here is CASSHNFVGRVNTEAFF. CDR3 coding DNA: TGTGCCAGCAGTCACAACTTTGTGGGCAGGGTGAACACTGAAGCTTTCTTT.

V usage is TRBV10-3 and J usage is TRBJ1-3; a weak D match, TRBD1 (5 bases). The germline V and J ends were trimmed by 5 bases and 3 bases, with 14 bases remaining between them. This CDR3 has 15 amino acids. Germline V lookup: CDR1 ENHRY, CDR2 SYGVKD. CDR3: CAISLGTANGNTIYF. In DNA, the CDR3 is TGTGCCATCAGTCTCGGGACGGCAAATGGAAACACCATATATTTT.

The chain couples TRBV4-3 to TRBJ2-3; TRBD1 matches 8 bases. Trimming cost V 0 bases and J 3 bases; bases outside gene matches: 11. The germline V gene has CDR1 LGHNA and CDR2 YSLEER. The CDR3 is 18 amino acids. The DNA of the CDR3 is TGCGCCAGCAGCCAAGATACGACAGGGGTTACAGGGACAGATACGCAGTATTTT. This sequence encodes CASSQDTTGVTGTDTQYF.

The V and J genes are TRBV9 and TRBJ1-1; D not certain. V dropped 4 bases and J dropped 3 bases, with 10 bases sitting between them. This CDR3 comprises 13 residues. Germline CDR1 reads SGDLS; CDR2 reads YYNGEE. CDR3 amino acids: CASSPRLDTEAFF. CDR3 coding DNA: TGTGCCAGCAGCCCGCGACTAGACACTGAAGCTTTCTTT.

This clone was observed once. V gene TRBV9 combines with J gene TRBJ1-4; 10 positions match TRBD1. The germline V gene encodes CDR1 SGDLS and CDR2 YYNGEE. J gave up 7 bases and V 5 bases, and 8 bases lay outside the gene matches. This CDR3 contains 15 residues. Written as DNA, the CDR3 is TGTGCCAGCAGTACCACGGGACAGGGGACTGAAAAACTGTTTTTT. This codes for CASSTTGQGTEKLFF.

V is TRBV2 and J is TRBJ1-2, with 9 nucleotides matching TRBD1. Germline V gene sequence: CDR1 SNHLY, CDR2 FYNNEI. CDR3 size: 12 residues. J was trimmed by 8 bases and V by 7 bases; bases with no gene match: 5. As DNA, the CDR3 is TGTGCCAGCACCGGGACAGGGCAGGGCTACACCTTC. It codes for CASTGTGQGYTF.

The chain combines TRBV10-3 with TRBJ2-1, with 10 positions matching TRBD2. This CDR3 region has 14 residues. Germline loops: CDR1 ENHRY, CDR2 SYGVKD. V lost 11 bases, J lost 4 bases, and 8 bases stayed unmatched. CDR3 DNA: TGTGCCTCCGCTCTAGCGGGGGCTTACAATGAGCAGTTCTTC. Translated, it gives CASALAGAYNEQFF.

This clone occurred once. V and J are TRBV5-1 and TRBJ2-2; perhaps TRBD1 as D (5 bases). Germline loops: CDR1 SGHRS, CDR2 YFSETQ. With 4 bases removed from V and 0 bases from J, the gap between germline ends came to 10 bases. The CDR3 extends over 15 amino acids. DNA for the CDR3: TGCGCCAGCAGCCTGGACACGCCGAACACCGGGGAGCTGTTTTTT. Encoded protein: CASSLDTPNTGELFF.

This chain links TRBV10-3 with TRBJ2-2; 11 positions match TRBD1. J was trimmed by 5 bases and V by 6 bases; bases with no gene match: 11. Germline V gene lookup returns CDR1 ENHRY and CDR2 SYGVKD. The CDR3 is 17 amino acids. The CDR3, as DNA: TGTGCCATCAGCACTCTCCCGGGACAGGGGGGAACCGGGGAGCTGTTTTTT. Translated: CAISTLPGQGGTGELFF.

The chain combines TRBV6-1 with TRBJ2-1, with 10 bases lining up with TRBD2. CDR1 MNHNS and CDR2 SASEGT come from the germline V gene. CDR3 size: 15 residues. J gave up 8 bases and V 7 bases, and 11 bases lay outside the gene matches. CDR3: CASTRAGGAWDEQFF. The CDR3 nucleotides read TGTGCCAGCACCAGAGCGGGAGGGGCCTGGGATGAGCAGTTCTTC.